This TCR beta chain was recorded in a study of glioma-infiltrating T cells. For the study at large: WHO grade II oligodendrogliomas or astrocytomas, plus non-recurrent WHO grade IV glioblastomas, were sampled. Blood libraries targeted about 4.5- to 11-fold coverage of 1 million or so T cells.

Amplification of TCR alpha and beta CDR3 regions from RNA used iRepertoire nested multiplex PCR. TCRdb independently ran MiXCR on the multiplex PCR reads; one entry per CDR3 protein. This table has fewer than 500,000 distinct CDR3 sequences, about two fifths appearing once. Concerning this clonotype: The antigen is unknown.

CDR1 SEHNR and CDR2 FQNEAQ come from the germline V gene (reference sequence). CDR3 length equals 14 residues. Trimming removed 2 bases at V and 4 bases at J, with 11 bases between. Study-level findings and limits: Patients with low tissue-blood divergence carried a signature set of shared blood CDR3 motifs. CDR3 overlap between tissue and blood was very small.

The sequence was obtained from a human donor with low-grade glioma or glioblastoma, undergoing nonglioma brain surgery, or in good health (not recorded which). The V gene is TRBV7-9, the J gene TRBJ2-5; D may be TRBD1 or TRBD2 (5 bases each). Sequencing was performed on glioma tissue, nonneoplastic brain tissue, or PBMCs (not recorded which). The CDR3 protein is CASSLMGVPETQYF. For the CDR3, the DNA is TGTGCCAGCAGCTTAATGGGGGTCCCAGAGACCCAGTACTTC.